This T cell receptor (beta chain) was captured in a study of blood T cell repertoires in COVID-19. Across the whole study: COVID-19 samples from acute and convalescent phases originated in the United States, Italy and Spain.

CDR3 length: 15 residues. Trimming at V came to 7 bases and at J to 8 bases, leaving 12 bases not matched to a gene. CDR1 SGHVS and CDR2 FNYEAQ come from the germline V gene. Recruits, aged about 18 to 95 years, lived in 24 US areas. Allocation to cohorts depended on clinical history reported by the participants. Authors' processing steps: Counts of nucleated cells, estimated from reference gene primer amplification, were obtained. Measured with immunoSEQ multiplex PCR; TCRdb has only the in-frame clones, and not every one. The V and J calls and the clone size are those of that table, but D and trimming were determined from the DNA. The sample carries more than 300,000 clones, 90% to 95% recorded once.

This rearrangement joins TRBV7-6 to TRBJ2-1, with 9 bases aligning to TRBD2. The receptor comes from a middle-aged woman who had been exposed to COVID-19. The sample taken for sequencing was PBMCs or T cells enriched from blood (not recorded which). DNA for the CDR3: TGTGCCAGCACCACTTTAGCGGGAGTGCTCTATGAGCAGTTCTTC. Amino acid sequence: CASTTLAGVLYEQFF.